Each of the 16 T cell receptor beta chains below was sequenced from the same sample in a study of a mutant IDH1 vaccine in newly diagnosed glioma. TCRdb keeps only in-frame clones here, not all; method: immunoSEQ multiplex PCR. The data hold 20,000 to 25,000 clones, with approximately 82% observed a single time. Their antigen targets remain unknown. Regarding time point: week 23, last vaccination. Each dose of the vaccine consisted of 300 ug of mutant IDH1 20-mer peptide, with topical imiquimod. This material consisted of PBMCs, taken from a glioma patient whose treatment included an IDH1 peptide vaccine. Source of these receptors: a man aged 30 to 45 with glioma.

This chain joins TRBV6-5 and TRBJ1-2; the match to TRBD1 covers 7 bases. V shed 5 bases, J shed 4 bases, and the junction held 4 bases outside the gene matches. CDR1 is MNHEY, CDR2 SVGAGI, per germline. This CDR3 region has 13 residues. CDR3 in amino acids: CASSPRTGYGYTF. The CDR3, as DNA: TGTGCCAGCAGTCCGCGGACAGGCTATGGCTACACCTTC.

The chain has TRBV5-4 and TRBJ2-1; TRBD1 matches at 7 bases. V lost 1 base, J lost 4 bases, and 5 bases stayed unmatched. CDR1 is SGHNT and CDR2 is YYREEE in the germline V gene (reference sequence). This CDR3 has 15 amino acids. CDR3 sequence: CASSLTGQSYNEQFF. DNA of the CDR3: TGTGCCAGCAGCTTGACGGGACAGAGTTACAATGAGCAGTTCTTC.

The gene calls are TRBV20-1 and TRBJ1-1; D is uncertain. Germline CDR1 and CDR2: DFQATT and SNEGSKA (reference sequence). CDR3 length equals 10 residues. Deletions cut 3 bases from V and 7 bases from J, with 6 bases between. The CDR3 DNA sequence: TGCAGTGCTAGGGAGATTGAAGCTTTCTTT. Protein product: CSAREIEAFF.

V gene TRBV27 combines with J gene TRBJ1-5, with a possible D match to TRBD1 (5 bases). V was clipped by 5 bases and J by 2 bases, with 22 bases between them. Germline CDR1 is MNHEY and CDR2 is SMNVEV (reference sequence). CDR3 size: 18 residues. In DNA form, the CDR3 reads TGTGCCAGCAGTCCGATCCGCCTCACAGGAGCCGGCAATCAGCCCCAGCATTTT. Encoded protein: CASSPIRLTGAGNQPQHF.

The CDR3, as DNA: TGCGCCAGCAGTGAGTCTGAGGGGGACGAGCAGTACTTC. Translating it yields CASSESEGDEQYF. The chain has TRBV10-1 and TRBJ2-7; possibly TRBD1 for D (6 bases). With 0 bases removed from V and 5 bases from J, the gap between germline ends came to 8 bases. The CDR3 totals 13 residues. Germline CDR1 is WNHNN and CDR2 is SYGVQD (reference sequence).

CDR3 bases: TGTGCCAGCAGTTACTCGGCAGGGGCAAGCAATCAGCCCCAGCATTTT. Amino acids: CASSYSAGASNQPQHF. The chain carries TRBV6-5 and TRBJ1-5, with D maybe TRBD1 (6 bases). Trimming cost V 0 bases and J 1 base, with 10 bases left between them. CDR3 length: 16 amino acids. Per the germline V gene, CDR1 is MNHEY and CDR2 is SVGAGI.

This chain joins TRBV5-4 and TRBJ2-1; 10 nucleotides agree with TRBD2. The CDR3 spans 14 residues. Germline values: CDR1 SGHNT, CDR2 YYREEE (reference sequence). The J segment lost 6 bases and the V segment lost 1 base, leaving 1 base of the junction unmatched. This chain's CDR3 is CASSLLAGVNEQFF. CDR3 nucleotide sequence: TGTGCCAGCAGCTTGCTAGCGGGAGTCAATGAGCAGTTCTTC.

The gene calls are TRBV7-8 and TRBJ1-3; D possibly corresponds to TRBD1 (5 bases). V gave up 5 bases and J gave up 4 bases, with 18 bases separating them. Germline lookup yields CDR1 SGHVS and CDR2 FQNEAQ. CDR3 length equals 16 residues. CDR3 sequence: CASSPSLGGSGNTIYF. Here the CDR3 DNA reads TGTGCCAGCAGCCCATCTTTGGGGGGATCAGGAAACACCATATATTTT.

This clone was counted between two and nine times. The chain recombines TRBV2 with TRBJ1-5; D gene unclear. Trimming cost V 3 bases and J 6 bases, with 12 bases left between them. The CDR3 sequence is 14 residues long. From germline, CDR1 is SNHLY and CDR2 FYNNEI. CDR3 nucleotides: TGTGCCAGCAGTGACACGGCAGAGCCTCAGCCCCAGCATTTT. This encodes CASSDTAEPQPQHF.

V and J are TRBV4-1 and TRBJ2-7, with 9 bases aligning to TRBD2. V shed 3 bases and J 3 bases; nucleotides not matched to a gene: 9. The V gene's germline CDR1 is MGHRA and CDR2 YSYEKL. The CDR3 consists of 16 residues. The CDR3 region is CASSHLLAGIFYEQYF. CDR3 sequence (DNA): TGCGCCAGCAGCCACCTCCTAGCGGGAATATTCTACGAGCAGTACTTC.

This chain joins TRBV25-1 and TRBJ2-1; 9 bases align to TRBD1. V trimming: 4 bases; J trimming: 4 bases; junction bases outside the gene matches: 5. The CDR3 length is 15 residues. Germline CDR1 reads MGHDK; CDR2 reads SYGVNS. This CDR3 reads CASSVTGGPYNEQFF. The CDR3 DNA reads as TGTGCCAGCAGTGTTACAGGGGGCCCTTACAATGAGCAGTTCTTC.

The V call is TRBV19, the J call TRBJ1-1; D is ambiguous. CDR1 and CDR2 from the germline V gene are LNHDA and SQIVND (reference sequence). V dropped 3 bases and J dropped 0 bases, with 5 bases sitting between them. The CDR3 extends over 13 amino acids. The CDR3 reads CASSIWVNTEAFF. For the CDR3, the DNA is TGTGCCAGTAGTATTTGGGTGAACACTGAAGCTTTCTTT. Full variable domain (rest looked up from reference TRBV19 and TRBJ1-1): DGGITQSPKYLFRKEGQNVTLSCEQNLNHDAMYWYRQDPGQGLRLIYYSQIVNDFQKGDIAEGYSVSREKKESFPLTVTSAQKNPTAFYLCASSIWVNTEAFFGQGTRLTVV.

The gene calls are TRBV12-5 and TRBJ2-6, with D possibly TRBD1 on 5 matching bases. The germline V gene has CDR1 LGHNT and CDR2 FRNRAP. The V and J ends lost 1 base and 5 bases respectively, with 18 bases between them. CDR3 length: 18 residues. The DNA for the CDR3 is TGTGCTAGTGGTTTGGGTCGTTCAGGACAAAGTCGGGCCAACGTCCTGACTTTC. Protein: CASGLGRSGQSRANVLTF.

The CDR3 DNA follows: TGTGCCAGCAGCTTGACCCCCGTGGGACAACTAACCTACGAGCAGTACTTC. It is translated as CASSLTPVGQLTYEQYF. V usage is TRBV5-4 and J usage is TRBJ2-7, with D maybe TRBD1 (6 bases). This CDR3 comprises 17 residues. V dropped 1 base and J dropped 2 bases, with 19 bases sitting between them. Germline assignment: CDR1 SGHNT and CDR2 YYREEE (reference sequence).

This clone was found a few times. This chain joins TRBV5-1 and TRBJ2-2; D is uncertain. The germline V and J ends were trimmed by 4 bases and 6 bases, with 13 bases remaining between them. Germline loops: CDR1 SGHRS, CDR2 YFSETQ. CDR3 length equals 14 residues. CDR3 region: CASSLESWAGELFF. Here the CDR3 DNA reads TGCGCCAGCAGCCTCGAATCGTGGGCCGGGGAGCTGTTTTTT.

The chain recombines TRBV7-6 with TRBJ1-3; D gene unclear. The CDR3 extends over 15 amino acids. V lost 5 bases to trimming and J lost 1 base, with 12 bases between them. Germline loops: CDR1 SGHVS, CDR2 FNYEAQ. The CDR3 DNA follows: TGTGCCAGCAGCCGTCTGACACTTTCTGGAAACACCATATATTTT. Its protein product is CASSRLTLSGNTIYF.